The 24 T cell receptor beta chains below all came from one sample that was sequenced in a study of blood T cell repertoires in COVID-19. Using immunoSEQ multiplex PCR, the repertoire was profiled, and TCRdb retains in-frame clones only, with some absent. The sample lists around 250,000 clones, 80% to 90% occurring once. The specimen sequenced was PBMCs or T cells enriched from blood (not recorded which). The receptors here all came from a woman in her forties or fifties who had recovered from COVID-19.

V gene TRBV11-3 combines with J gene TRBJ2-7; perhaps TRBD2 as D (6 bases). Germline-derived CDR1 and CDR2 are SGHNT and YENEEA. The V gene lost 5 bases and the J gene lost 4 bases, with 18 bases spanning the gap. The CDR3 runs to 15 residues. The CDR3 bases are TGTGCCAGCAGCAAAGCGGGCTCCGAATTATACGAGCAGTACTTC. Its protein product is CASSKAGSELYEQYF.

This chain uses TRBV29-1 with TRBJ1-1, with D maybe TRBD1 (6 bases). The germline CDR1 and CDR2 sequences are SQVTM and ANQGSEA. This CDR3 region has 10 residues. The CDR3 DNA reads TGCGCGGGGGCGAACACTGAAGCTTTCTTT. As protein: CAGANTEAFF. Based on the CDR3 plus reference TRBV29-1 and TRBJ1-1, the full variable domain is SAVISQKPSRDICQRGTSLTIQCQVDSQVTMMFWYRQQPGQSLTLIATANQGSEATYESGFVIDKFPISRPNLTFSTLTVSNMSPEDSSIYLCAGANTEAFFGQGTRLTVV.

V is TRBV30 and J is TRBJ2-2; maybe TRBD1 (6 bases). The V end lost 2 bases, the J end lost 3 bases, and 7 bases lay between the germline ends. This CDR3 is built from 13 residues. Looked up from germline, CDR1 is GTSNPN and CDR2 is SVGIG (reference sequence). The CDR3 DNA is TGTGCCTGGAGTAAGGGGGACACCGGGGAGCTGTTTTTT. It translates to CAWSKGDTGELFF.

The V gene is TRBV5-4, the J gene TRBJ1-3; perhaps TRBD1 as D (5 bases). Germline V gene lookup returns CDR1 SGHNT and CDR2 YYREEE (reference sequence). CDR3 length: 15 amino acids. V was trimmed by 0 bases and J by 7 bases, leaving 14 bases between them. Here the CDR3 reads CASSLEGVRTNTIYF. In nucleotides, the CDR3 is TGTGCCAGCAGCTTGGAAGGGGTCAGGACGAACACCATATATTTT.

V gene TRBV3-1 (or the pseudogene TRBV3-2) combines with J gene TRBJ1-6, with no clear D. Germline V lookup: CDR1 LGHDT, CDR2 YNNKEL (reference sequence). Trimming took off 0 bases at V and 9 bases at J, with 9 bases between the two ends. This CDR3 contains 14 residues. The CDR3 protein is CASSQDTNFSPLHF. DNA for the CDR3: TGTGCCAGCAGCCAAGATACGAACTTTTCACCCCTCCACTTT.

CDR3 coding DNA: TGCGCCAGCACCCCAGGGGCTGGGGCCAACGTCCTGACTTTC. Its protein product is CASTPGAGANVLTF. V usage is TRBV5-1 and J usage is TRBJ2-6; tentative D call: TRBD1 (6 bases). This CDR3 comprises 14 residues. CDR1 SGHRS and CDR2 YFSETQ come from the germline V gene. Trimming took off 6 bases at V and 2 bases at J, with 9 bases between the two ends. The full variable domain, rest sourced from reference TRBV5-1 and TRBJ2-6, is KAGVTQTPRYLIKTRGQQVTLSCSPISGHRSVSWYQQTPGQGLQFLFEYFSETQRNKGNFPGRFSGRQFSNSRSEMNVSTLELGDSALYLCASTPGAGANVLTFGAGSRLTVL.

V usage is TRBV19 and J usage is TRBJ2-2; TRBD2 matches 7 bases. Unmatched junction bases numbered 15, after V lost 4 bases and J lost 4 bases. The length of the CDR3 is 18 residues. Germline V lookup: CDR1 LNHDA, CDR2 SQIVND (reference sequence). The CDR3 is CASSRGEGVLVSTGELFF. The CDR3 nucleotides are TGTGCCAGTAGTAGGGGGGAGGGCGTTTTGGTGAGCACCGGGGAGCTGTTTTTT.

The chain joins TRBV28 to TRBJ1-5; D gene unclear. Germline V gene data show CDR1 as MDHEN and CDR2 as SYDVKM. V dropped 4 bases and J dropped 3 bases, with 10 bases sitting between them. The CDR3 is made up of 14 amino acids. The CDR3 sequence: CASSSRVINQPQHF. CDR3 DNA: TGTGCCAGCAGTTCCCGGGTTATCAATCAGCCCCAGCATTTT.

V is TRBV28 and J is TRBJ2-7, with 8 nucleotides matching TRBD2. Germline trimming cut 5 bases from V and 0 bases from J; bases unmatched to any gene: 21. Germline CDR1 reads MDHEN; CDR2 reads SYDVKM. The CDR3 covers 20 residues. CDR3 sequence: CASSATFSGTYSISSYEQYF. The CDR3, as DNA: TGTGCCAGCAGTGCTACCTTTAGCGGGACCTACTCCATAAGCTCCTACGAGCAGTACTTC.

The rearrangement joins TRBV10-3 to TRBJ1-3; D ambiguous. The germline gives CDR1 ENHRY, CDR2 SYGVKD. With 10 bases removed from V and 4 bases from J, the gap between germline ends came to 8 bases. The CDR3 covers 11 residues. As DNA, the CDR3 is TGTGCCACCCTGAGCGGAAACACCATATATTTT. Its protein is CATLSGNTIYF.

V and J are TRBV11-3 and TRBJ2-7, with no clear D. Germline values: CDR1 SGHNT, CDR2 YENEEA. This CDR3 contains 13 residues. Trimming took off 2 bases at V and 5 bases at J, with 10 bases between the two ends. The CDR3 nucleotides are TGTGCCAGCAGCTTAATTGCGTCTCACGAGCAGTACTTC. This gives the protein CASSLIASHEQYF.

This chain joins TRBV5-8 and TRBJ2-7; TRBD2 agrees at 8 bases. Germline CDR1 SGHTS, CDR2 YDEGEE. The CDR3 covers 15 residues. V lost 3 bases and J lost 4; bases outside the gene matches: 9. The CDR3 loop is CASSWTAGGRYEQYF. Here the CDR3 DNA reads TGTGCCAGCAGCTGGACGGCGGGAGGCCGTTACGAGCAGTACTTC.

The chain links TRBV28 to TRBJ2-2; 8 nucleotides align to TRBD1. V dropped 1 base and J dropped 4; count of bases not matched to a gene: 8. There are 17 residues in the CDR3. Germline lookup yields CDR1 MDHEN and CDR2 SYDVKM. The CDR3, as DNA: TGTGCCAGCAGTTTATTAACCGGACAGGGTAGCACCGGGGAGCTGTTTTTT. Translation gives CASSLLTGQGSTGELFF.

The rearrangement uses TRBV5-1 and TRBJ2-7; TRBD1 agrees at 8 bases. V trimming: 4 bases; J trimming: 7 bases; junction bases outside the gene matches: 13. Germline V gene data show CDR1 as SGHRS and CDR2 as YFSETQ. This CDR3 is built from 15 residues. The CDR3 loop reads CASSGMTGVLREQYF. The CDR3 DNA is TGCGCCAGCAGCGGCATGACAGGGGTACTACGAGAGCAGTACTTC.

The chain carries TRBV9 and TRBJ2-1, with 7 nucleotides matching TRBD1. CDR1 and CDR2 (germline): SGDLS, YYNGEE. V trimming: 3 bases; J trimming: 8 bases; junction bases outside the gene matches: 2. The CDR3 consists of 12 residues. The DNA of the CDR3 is TGTGCCAGCAGCGCCACAGGGGATGAGCAGTTCTTC. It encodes CASSATGDEQFF.

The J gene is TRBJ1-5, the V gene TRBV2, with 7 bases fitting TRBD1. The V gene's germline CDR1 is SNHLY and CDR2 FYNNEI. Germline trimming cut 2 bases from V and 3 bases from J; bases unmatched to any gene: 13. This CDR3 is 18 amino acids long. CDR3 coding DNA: TGTGCCAGCAGTGAAAGTGTGGGGTCAGGGGGTCTCAATCAGCCCCAGCATTTT. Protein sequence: CASSESVGSGGLNQPQHF.

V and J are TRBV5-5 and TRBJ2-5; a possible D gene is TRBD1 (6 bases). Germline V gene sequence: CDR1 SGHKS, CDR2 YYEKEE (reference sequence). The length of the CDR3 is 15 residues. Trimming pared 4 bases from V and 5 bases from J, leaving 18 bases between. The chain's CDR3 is CASSPTTGFGETQYF. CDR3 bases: TGTGCCAGCAGCCCTACCACAGGGTTCGGGGAGACCCAGTACTTC.

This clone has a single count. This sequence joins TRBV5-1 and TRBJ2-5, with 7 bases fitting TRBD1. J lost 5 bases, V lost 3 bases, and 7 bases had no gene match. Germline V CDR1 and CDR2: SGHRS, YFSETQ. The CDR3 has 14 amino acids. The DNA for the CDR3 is TGCGCCAGCAGCTACGAGGGGGCTAGGGAGACCCAGTACTTC. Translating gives CASSYEGARETQYF.

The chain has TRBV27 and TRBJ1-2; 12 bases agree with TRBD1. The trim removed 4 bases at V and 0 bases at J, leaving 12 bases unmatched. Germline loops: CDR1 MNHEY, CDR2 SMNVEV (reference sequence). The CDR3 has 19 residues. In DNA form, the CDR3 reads TGTGCCAGCAGTTCTGCTGGGCGGGACAGGGGGCGACCTAACTATGGCTACACCTTC. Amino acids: CASSSAGRDRGRPNYGYTF.

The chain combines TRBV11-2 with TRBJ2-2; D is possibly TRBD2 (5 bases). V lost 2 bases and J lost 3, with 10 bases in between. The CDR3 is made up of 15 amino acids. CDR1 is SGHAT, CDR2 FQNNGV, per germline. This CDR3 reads CASSLLEGYTGELFF. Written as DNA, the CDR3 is TGTGCCAGCAGCTTATTAGAGGGATACACCGGGGAGCTGTTTTTT.

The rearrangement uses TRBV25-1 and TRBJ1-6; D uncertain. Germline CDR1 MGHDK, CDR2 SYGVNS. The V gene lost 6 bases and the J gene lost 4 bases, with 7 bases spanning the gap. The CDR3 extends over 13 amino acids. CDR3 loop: CASSRDYNSPLHF. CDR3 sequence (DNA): TGTGCCAGCAGCCGGGATTATAATTCACCCCTCCACTTT.

CDR3 sequence (DNA): TGTGCCAGCAGCGCGCCCTCAACCCGCTCCTACGAGCAGTACTTC. It codes for CASSAPSTRSYEQYF. The rearrangement joins TRBV12-1 to TRBJ2-7; the D call in the table, TRBD2, was not verified against the DNA. TRBV12-1 is given as a pseudogene. This CDR3 region has 15 residues.

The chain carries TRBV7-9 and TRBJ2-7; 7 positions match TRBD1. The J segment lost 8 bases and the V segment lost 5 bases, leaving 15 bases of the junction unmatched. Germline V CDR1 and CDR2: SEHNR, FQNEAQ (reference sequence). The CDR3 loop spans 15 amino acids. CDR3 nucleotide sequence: TGTGCCAGCAGCCTCCTCGAGGGGGCGGCGAGGAAGCAGTACTTC. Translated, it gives CASSLLEGAARKQYF.

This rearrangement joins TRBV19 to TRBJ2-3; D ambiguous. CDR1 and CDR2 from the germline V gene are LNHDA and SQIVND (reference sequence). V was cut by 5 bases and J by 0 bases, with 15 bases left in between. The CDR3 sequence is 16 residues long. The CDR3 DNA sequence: TGTGCCAGTAGTCGACTTACACCGCCGAGCACAGATACGCAGTATTTT. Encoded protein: CASSRLTPPSTDTQYF.